This T cell receptor (beta chain) is drawn from a study of blood T cell repertoires in COVID-19. Overall study: Sources were T cells, B-cell-depleted T cells, or PBMCs; the material itself was cDNA or gDNA.

V shed 8 bases and J 1 base; nucleotides not matched to a gene: 2. The CDR3 spans 13 residues. Profiling relied on immunoSEQ multiplex PCR, and the TCRdb table lists in-frame clones only, not all of them. The profile covers 200,000 to 250,000 clones, with about nine tenths appearing a single time and under 7.5% taken by the ten largest. The chain combines TRBV12-3 or TRBV12-4 with TRBJ2-7; 10 bases are a match to TRBD2. The material sequenced was peripheral blood. The TCR originated in a man aged 60 to 75 who had recovered from COVID-19. For the CDR3, the DNA is TGTGCCAGCCGACTAGCGGGTTCCTACGAGCAGTACTTC. Protein: CASRLAGSYEQYF.